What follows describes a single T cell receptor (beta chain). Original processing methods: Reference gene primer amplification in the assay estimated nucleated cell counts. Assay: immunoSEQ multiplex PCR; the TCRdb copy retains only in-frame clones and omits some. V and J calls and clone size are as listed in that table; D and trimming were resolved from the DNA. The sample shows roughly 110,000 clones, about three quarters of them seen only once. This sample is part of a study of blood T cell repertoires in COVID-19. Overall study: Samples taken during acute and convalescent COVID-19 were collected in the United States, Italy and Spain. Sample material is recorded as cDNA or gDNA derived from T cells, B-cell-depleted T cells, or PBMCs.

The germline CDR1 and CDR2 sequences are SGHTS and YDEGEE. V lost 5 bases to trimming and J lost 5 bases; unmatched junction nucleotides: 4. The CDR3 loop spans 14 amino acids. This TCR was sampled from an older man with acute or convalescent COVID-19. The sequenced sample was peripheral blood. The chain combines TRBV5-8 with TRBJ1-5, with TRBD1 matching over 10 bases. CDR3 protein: CASSPGQGYQPQHF. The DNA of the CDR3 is TGTGCCAGCAGTCCGGGACAGGGGTATCAGCCCCAGCATTTT.